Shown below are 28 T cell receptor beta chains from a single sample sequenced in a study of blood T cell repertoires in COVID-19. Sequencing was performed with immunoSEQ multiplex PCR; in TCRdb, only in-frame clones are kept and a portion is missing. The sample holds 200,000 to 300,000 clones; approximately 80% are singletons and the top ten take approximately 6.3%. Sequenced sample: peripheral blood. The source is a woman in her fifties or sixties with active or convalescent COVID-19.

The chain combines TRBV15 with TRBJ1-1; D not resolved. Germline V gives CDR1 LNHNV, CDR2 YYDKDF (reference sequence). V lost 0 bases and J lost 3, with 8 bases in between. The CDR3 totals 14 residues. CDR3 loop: CATSREVQHTEAFF. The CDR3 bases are TGTGCCACCAGCAGAGAGGTACAGCACACTGAAGCTTTCTTT.

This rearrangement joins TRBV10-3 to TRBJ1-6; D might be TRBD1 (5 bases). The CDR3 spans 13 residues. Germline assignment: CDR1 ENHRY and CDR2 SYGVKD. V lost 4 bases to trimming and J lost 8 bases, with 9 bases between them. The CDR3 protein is CAISGKGDSPLHF. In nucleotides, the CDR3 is TGTGCCATCAGTGGTAAAGGGGATTCACCCCTCCACTTT.

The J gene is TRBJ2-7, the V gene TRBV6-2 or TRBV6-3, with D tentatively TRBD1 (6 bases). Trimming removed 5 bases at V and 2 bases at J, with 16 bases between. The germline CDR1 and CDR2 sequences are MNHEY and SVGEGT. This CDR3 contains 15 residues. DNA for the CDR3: TGTGCCAGCAGTCACCCAAGGGACACAGCCTACGAGCAGTACTTC. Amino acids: CASSHPRDTAYEQYF.

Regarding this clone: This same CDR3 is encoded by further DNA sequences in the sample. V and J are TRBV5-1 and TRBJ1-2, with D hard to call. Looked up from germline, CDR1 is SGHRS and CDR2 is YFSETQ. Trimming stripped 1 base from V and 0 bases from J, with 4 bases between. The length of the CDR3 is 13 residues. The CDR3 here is CASSLTANYGYTF. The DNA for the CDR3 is TGCGCCAGCAGCTTGACAGCTAACTATGGCTACACCTTC.

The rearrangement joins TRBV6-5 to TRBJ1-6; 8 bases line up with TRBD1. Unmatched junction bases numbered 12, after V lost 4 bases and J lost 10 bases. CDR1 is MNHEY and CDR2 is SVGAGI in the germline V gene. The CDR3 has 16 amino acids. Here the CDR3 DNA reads TGTGCCAGCAGTTCCACCACAGGGGGTTTTGGATCACCCCTCCACTTT. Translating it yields CASSSTTGGFGSPLHF.

CDR3 sequence: CATQGVNLHEQYF. The CDR3 DNA sequence: TGTGCCACGCAGGGGGTCAACCTCCACGAGCAGTACTTC. J is TRBJ2-7 and V is TRBV10-3; 7 bases fit TRBD1. CDR3 length: 13 amino acids. Germline V CDR1 and CDR2: ENHRY, SYGVKD. V lost 10 bases, J lost 5 bases, and 11 bases stayed unmatched.

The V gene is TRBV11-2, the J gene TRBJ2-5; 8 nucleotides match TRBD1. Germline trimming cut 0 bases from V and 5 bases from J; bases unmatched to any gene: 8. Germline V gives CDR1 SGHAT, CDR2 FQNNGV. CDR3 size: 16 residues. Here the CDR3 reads CASSLDHRQGRETQYF. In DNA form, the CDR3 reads TGTGCCAGCAGCTTAGATCACAGACAGGGGCGGGAGACCCAGTACTTC.

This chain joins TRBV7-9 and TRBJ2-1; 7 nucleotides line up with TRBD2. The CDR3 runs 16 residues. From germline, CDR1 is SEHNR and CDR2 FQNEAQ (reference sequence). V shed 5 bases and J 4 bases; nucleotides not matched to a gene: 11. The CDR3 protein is CASSPGPGGPYNEQFF. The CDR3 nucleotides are TGTGCCAGCAGCCCCGGCCCGGGAGGCCCATACAATGAGCAGTTCTTC.

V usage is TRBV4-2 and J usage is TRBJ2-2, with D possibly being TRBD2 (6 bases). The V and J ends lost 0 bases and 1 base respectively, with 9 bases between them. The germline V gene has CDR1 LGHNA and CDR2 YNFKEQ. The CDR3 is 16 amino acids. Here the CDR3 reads CASSQEAAGNTGELFF. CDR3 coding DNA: TGTGCCAGCAGCCAAGAGGCAGCGGGGAACACCGGGGAGCTGTTTTTT.

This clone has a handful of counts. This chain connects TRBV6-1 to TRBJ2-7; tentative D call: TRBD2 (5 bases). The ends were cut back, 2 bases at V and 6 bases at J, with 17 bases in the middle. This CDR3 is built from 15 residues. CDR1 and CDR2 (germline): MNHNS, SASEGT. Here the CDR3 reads CASSELWLAVSEQYF. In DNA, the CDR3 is TGTGCCAGCAGTGAACTGTGGCTAGCTGTGTCCGAGCAGTACTTC.

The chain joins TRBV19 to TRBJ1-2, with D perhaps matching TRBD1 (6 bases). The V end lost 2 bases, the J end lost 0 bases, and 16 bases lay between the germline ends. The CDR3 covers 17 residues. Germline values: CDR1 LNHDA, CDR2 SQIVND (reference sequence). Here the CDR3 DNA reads TGTGCCAGTAGTATATACGCGGGGGGGCGAGCTAACTATGGCTACACCTTC. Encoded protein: CASSIYAGGRANYGYTF.

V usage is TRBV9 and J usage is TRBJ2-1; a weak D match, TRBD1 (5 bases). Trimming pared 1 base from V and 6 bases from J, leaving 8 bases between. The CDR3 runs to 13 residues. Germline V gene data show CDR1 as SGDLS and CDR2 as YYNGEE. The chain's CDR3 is CASSVKGFNEQFF. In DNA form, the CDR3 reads TGTGCCAGCAGCGTAAAGGGGTTCAATGAGCAGTTCTTC. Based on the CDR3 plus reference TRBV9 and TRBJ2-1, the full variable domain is DSGVTQTPKHLITATGQRVTLRCSPRSGDLSVYWYQQSLDQGLQFLIQYYNGEERAKGNILERFSAQQFPDLHSELNLSSLELGDSALYFCASSVKGFNEQFFGPGTRLTVL.

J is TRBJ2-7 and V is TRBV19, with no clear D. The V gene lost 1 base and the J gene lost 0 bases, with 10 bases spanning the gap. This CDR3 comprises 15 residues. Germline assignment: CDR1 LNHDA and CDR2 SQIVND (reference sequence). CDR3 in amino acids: CASSIVADSSYEQYF. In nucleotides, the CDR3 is TGTGCCAGTAGTATAGTGGCGGATAGCTCCTACGAGCAGTACTTC.

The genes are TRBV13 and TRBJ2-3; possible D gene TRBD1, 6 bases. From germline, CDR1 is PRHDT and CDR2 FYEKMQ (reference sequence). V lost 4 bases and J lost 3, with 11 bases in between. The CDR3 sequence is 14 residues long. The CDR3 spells CASSSHRDTDTQYF. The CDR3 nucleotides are TGTGCCAGCAGCTCCCACAGGGATACAGATACGCAGTATTTT.

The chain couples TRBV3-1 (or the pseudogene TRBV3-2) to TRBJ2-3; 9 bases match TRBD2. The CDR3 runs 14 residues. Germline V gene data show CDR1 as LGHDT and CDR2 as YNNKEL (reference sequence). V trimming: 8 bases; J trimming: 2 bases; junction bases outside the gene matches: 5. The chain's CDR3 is CASGLAGTTDTQYF. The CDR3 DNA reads TGTGCCAGCGGGCTAGCGGGGACCACAGATACGCAGTATTTT.

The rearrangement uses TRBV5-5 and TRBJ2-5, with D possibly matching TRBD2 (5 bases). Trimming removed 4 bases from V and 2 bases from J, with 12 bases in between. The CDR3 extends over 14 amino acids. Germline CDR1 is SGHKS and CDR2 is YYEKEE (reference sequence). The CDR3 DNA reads TGTGCCAGCAGCCCTACGACTATTCAAGAGACCCAGTACTTC. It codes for CASSPTTIQETQYF.

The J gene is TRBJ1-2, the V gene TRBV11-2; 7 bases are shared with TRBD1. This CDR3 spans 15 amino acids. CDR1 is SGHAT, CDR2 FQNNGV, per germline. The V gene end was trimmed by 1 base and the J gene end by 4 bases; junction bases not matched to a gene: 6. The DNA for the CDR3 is TGTGCCAGCAGCTTAGTTGACAGGGATATCTATGGCTACACCTTC. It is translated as CASSLVDRDIYGYTF.

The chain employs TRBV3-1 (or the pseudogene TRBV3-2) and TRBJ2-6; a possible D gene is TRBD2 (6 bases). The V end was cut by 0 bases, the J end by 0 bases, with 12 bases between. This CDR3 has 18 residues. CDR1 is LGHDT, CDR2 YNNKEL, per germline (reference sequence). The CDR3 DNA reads TGTGCCAGCAGCCAAGATCGGAGGGCGAGCTCTGGGGCCAACGTCCTGACTTTC. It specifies CASSQDRRASSGANVLTF.

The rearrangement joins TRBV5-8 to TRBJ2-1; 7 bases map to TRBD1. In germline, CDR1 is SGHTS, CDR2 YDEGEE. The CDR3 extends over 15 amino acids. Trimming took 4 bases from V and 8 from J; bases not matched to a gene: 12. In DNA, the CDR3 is TGTGCCAGCAGCCTAGGACAGGCCCTAGGGGATGAGCAGTTCTTC. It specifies CASSLGQALGDEQFF.

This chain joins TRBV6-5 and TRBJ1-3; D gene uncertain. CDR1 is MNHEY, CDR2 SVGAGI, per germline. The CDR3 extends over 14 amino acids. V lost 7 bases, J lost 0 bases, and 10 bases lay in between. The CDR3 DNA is TGTGCCAGCACTACACAGTTCTCTGGAAACACCATATATTTT. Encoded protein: CASTTQFSGNTIYF.

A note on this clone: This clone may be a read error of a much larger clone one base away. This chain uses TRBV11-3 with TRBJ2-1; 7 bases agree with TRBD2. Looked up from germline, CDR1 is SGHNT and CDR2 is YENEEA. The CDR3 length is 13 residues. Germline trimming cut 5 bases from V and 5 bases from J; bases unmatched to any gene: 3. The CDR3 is CASSPGLNNEQFF. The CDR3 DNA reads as TGTGCCAGCAGCCCGGGACTAAACAATGAGCAGTTCTTC. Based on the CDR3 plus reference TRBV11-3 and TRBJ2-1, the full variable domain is EAGVVQSPRYKIIEKKQPVAFWCNPISGHNTLYWYLQNLGQGPELLIRYENEEAVDDSQLPKDRFSAERLKGVDSTLKIQPAELGDSAVYLCASSPGLNNEQFFGPGTRLTVL.

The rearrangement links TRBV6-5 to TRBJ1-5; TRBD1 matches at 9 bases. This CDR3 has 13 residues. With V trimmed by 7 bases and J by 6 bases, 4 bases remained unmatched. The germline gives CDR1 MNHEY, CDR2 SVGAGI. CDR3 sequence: CASNRGLVQPQHF. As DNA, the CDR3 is TGTGCCAGCAACAGGGGGCTAGTTCAGCCCCAGCATTTT.

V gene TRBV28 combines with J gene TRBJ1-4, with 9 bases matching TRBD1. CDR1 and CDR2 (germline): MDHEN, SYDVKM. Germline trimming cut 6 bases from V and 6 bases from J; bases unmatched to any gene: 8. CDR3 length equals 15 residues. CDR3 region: CASSRFTGGDEKLFF. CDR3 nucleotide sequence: TGTGCCAGCAGCCGATTTACAGGGGGCGATGAAAAACTGTTTTTT.

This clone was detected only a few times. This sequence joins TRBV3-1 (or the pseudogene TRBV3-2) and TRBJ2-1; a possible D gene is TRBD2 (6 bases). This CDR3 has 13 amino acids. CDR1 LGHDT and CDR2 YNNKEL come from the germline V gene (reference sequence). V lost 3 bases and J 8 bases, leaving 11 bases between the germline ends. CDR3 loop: CASSQEWGDEQFF. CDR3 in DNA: TGTGCCAGCAGCCAGGAGTGGGGGGATGAGCAGTTCTTC.

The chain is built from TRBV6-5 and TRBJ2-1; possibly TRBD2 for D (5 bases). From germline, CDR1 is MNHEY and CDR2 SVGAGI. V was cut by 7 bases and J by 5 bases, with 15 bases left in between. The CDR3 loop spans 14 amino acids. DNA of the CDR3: TGTGCCAGCAACCGGGTCCCGAGGGACAATGAGCAGTTCTTC. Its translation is CASNRVPRDNEQFF.

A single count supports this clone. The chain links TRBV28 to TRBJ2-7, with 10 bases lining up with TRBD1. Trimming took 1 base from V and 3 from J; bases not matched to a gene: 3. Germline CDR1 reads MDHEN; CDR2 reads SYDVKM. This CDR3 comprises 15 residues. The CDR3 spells CASSLSTGGFYEQYV. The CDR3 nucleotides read TGTGCCAGCAGTTTATCGACAGGGGGCTTCTACGAGCAGTACGTC.

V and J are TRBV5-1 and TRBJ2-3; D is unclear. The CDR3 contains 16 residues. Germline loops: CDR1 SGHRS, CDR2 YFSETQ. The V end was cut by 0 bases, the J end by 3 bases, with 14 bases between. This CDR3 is CASSLEAPRRTDTQYF. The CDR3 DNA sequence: TGCGCCAGCAGCTTGGAAGCCCCACGCAGGACAGATACGCAGTATTTT.

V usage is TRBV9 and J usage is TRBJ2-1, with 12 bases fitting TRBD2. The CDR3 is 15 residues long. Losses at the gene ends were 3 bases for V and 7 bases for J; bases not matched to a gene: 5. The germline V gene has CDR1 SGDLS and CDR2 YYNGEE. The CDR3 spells CASSETSGSRNEQFF. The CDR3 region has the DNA TGTGCCAGCAGCGAGACTAGCGGGAGTCGTAATGAGCAGTTCTTC.